This T cell receptor (beta chain) stems from a study of T-cell memory formation after mild COVID-19. Overall study findings and caveats: Mainly in CM and EM were contracting CD4+ clones; CD8+ were in EMRA. Clones contracting over day 15 to 85 were CD4/CD8 balanced, with later expanders leaning CD4+.

This clonotype was seen repeatedly, ten times or more. Its antigen is still unknown. V gave up 2 bases and J gave up 1 base, with 7 bases separating them. The germline CDR1 and CDR2 sequences are KGHDR and SFDVKD. The CDR3 spans 14 residues. Constant-segment primers were used for 5'RACE, and the resulting TCR alpha and TCR beta cDNA libraries carried sample barcodes and UMIs. Each CDR3 protein gets one entry after TCRdb re-called the 5' RACE reads with MiXCR. Among a few hundred thousand distinct CDR3 sequences, roughly 17% were seen once, and the ten largest hold roughly 24%. The rearrangement links TRBV24-1 to TRBJ1-1; no firm D call. This receptor was identified in a man aged 18 to 29 who had mild COVID-19 (a few samples of this study predate the infection). Cell type and time point are not known. The sequenced sample was PBMCs or a T cell subset sorted from them (not recorded which). The CDR3 region is CATSDSVGNTEAFF. For the CDR3, the DNA is TGTGCCACCAGTGATTCCGTCGGGAACACTGAAGCTTTCTTT.